This is a list of T cell receptor beta chains from one sample in a study of cytomegalovirus exposure and HLA in healthy donors. Data came from immunoSEQ multiplex PCR; TCRdb stores just in-frame clones and leaves some out. In the table there are fewer than 250,000 clones, 75% to 80% of which are singletons. The sample comprised PBMCs. These receptors came from a man aged 18 to 30 in good health and CMV-seronegative. CDR3s include the opening cysteine and the closing phenylalanine or tryptophan. D genes are given only for firm matches. The size of a clone is reported for some rows only, either as once, few or many, or as a class for expanded clones.

clone size	D gene	V gene	J gene	CDR3 DNA	CDR3 protein
-	-	TRBV10-2	TRBJ2-1	TGCGCCAGTAGTGGGGGAGGCGATGAGCAGTTCTTC	CASSGGGDEQFF
few	TRBD1	TRBV29-1	TRBJ1-6	TGCAGCGTACAACAGGGGGCGTCGAATTCACCCCTCCACTTT	CSVQQGASNSPLHF
-	-	TRBV23-1	TRBJ1-4	TGCGCCAGCAGTCAATCACTCCCAAATGAAAAACTGTTTTTT	CASSQSLPNEKLFF
-	-	TRBV7-8	TRBJ2-1	TGTGCCAGCAGCTTAGGGTACCCGGGACAAGGTCCGACAATAGAGCAGTTCTTC	CASSLGYPGQGPTIEQFF
-	-	TRBV7-2	TRBJ1-6	TGTGCCAGCAGCCCACCCCGCGCAAAGAATTCACCCCTCCACTTT	CASSPPRAKNSPLHF
-	-	TRBV29-1	TRBJ2-7	TGCAGCGTTGAAGAAACCCACAGACCACCTTACGAGCAGTACTTC	CSVEETHRPPYEQYF
medium-sized	TRBD1	TRBV27	TRBJ1-2	TGTGCCAGCAGTTTACGGGGACAGGGACAATACGGCTACACCTTC	CASSLRGQGQYGYTF
-	-	TRBV27	TRBJ2-4	TGTGCCAGCCGTACAGGGGGGGTAAACATTCAGTACTTC	CASRTGGVNIQYF
-	TRBD2	TRBV9	TRBJ2-3	TGTGCCAGCAGCGAAAGACTAGCGGGAGGGCGCACAGATACGCAGTATTTT	CASSERLAGGRTDTQYF
-	-	TRBV6-5	TRBJ2-1	TGTGCCAGCAGTTACTCGACGGGAGTTTCCTACAATGAGCAGTTCTTC	CASSYSTGVSYNEQFF
-	TRBD1	TRBV7-9	TRBJ1-2	TGTGCCAGCAGCTTATCACAGGGGGGCTATGGCTACACCTTC	CASSLSQGGYGYTF
-	-	TRBV4-3	TRBJ2-7	TGCGCCAGCAGCCAAGGGGAGACATCTGGTCTATACGAGCAGTACTTC	CASSQGETSGLYEQYF
-	-	TRBV6-5	TRBJ1-6	TGTGCCACCGGGACACTCTATAATTCACCCCTCCACTTT	CATGTLYNSPLHF
-	TRBD1	TRBV11-3	TRBJ2-1	TGTGCCAGCAGCTCCACCCTCGGACAGGGTACCTACAATGAGCAGTTCTTC	CASSSTLGQGTYNEQFF
-	TRBD1	TRBV27	TRBJ1-5	TGTGCCAGCAGGCGGGACAGGGGAGGTTTGGGCAATCAGCCCCAGCATTTT	CASRRDRGGLGNQPQHF
-	-	TRBV11-1	TRBJ2-5	TGTGCCAGCAGCTTAGGGGGGGGGACAGGACGACAAGAGACCCAGTACTTC	CASSLGGGTGRQETQYF
-	TRBD2	TRBV2	TRBJ2-7	TGTGCCAGCAGTTCGACTAGCGGCAACTACGAGCAGTACTTC	CASSSTSGNYEQYF
-	-	TRBV13	TRBJ2-7	TGTGCCAGCAGCTTAGCCAAAACCGGGACATTGGGCCTCACCTACGAGCAGTACTTC	CASSLAKTGTLGLTYEQYF
-	-	TRBV13	TRBJ2-3	TGTGCCAGCAGCTTAGTTGTCAGGGGAGTTTTGGCAGATACGCAGTATTTT	CASSLVVRGVLADTQYF
-	-	TRBV7-2	TRBJ2-1	TGTGCCAGCAGCTTAGACGGAGACAATGAGCAGTTCTTC	CASSLDGDNEQFF
-	-	TRBV19	TRBJ1-5	TGTGCCAGTAGTGAAGTGAATAGGGGGAGCAATCAGCCCCAGCATTTT	CASSEVNRGSNQPQHF
-	-	TRBV7-8	TRBJ2-3	TGTGCCAGCAGCTTAGGCAGGGGTGGCCCAGATACGCAGTATTTT	CASSLGRGGPDTQYF
-	TRBD2	TRBV2	TRBJ2-1	TGTGCCAGCAGTGGACTAGCGGGAGAAAATGAGCAGTTCTTC	CASSGLAGENEQFF
-	TRBD2	TRBV5-4	TRBJ2-3	TGTGCCAGCAGCTTGAGGCTAGCGGGGGGGCCAACAGATACGCAGTATTTT	CASSLRLAGGPTDTQYF
-	-	TRBV29-1	TRBJ1-2	TGCAGCGTTGATTCGGGAGGGGCAGGGGTGCATGGCTACACCTTC	CSVDSGGAGVHGYTF
-	TRBD1	TRBV27	TRBJ2-2	TGTGCCACCAGACTCATCTGGGACAGGGGGAAGGCCGGGGAGCTGTTTTTT	CATRLIWDRGKAGELFF
few	-	TRBV6-5	TRBJ1-1	TGTGCCAGCAGTTACTCAGCGGGGGGCTGGGGCACTGAAGCTTTCTTT	CASSYSAGGWGTEAFF
few	-	TRBV19	TRBJ1-5	TGTGCCAGTAGTATAGCTAAAGATCAGCCCCAGCATTTT	CASSIAKDQPQHF
-	TRBD1	TRBV4-2	TRBJ1-2	TGTGCCAGCAGCCAGGGGACAGGGACCAGAAACTATGGCTACACCTTC	CASSQGTGTRNYGYTF